Below, 27 T cell receptor beta chains from the same sample are listed, as sequenced in a study of vaccination and CD4 T cells after COVID-19. An Oncomine TCR Beta short-read assay was used to sequence the DNA from cultured CD4+ T cells. MiXCR, applied by TCRdb to the PCR reads, yields one record per CDR3 protein. The table has approximately 17,000 distinct CDR3 sequences, around 50% seen once; the top ten hold under 20%. These TCRs' antigens remain unknown. As for time point: late sampling 161 to 241 days after vaccination in three convalescent patients. Treatment indicated: roughly 11-day PBMC culture with coronavirus spike peptide pools or control peptides (ViraFEST assay). The sequenced sample was CD4+ T cells from blood, cultured in vitro, obtained about 7 months after SARS-CoV-2 vaccination. The receptors were gathered from a human donor who had recovered from COVID-19.

V gene TRBV27 combines with J gene TRBJ2-7; D might be TRBD2 (5 bases). This CDR3 spans 16 amino acids. V was pared by 5 bases and J by 0 bases, with 17 bases between. Germline V gene sequence: CDR1 MNHEY, CDR2 SMNVEV (reference sequence). The CDR3 DNA is TGTGCCAGCAGTCCCGGAAATAGGCGGGTCTCCTACGAGCAGTACTTC. Its protein product is CASSPGNRRVSYEQYF.

The chain's CDR3 is CASSLAVNSESTDTQYF. The CDR3 DNA reads TGTGCCAGCAGCTTAGCCGTGAACAGTGAAAGCACAGATACGCAGTATTTT. The chain recombines TRBV7-9 with TRBJ2-3; unclear D gene. The CDR3 covers 17 residues. V dropped 0 bases and J dropped 0 bases, with 13 bases sitting between them. Per the germline V gene, CDR1 is SEHNR and CDR2 is FQNEAQ (reference sequence).

The genes are TRBV20-1 and TRBJ2-1, with TRBD2 matching over 12 bases. V lost 0 bases to trimming and J lost 6 bases; unmatched junction nucleotides: 3. From germline, CDR1 is DFQATT and CDR2 SNEGSKA (reference sequence). The length of the CDR3 is 15 residues. CDR3 loop: CSARDASGRGNEQFF. The CDR3 coding sequence is TGCAGTGCTAGAGATGCTAGCGGGAGGGGCAATGAGCAGTTCTTC.

The CDR3 DNA reads as TGTGCCAGTAGTATTTACTCGTTCCGCAATCAGCCCCAGCATTTT. This translates into CASSIYSFRNQPQHF. The chain couples TRBV19 to TRBJ1-5; D is unclear. The V gene lost 3 bases and the J gene lost 2 bases, with 11 bases spanning the gap. CDR1 and CDR2 from the germline V gene are LNHDA and SQIVND (reference sequence). This CDR3 is built from 15 residues. The full variable domain, its missing parts supplied by reference TRBV19 and TRBJ1-5, is DGGITQSPKYLFRKEGQNVTLSCEQNLNHDAMYWYRQDPGQGLRLIYYSQIVNDFQKGDIAEGYSVSREKKESFPLTVTSAQKNPTAFYLCASSIYSFRNQPQHFGDGTRLSIL.

This clonotype was detected only once. J is TRBJ2-1 and V is TRBV24-1; 14 bases align to TRBD2. With 3 bases clipped from V and 7 bases from J, the junction kept 13 bases outside the gene matches. Germline V lookup: CDR1 KGHDR, CDR2 SFDVKD. This CDR3 contains 19 residues. In DNA, the CDR3 is TGTGCCACCAGTGATCCCCGTGCTGCCGGGACTAGCGGGAGTAATGAGCAGTTCTTC. As protein: CATSDPRAAGTSGSNEQFF.

V is TRBV7-9 and J is TRBJ2-7, with D tentatively TRBD1 or TRBD2 (6 bases each). The CDR3 spans 15 residues. Germline V lookup: CDR1 SEHNR, CDR2 FQNEAQ (reference sequence). V lost 1 base, J lost 3 bases, and 13 bases lay in between. The CDR3 DNA follows: TGTGCCAGCAGCTTAGTTGAACAGGGAGGCTACGAGCAGTACTTC. Translated, it gives CASSLVEQGGYEQYF.

V and J are TRBV19 and TRBJ1-5; 7 positions agree with TRBD1. J was trimmed by 4 bases and V by 5 bases; bases with no gene match: 5. This CDR3 has 14 amino acids. Germline loops: CDR1 LNHDA, CDR2 SQIVND (reference sequence). The CDR3 protein is CASSAGGENQPQHF. The CDR3, as DNA: TGTGCCAGTAGTGCAGGGGGAGAGAATCAGCCCCAGCATTTT.

This clonotype came up a few times. This rearrangement joins TRBV10-3 to TRBJ1-2; D remains ambiguous. Per germline, CDR1 ENHRY and CDR2 SYGVKD. CDR3 length: 12 amino acids. Trimming stripped 4 bases from V and 2 bases from J, with 5 bases between. In DNA, the CDR3 is TGTGCCATCAGTGGGAACAACTATGGCTACACCTTC. It specifies CAISGNNYGYTF.

The chain has TRBV7-8 and TRBJ1-5; 7 nucleotides agree with TRBD1. CDR3 length equals 15 residues. Germline CDR1 and CDR2: SGHVS and FQNEAQ. V lost 1 base, J lost 6 bases, and 6 bases stayed unmatched. DNA of the CDR3: TGTGCCAGCAGCTTAGGGCGACAGGGAACTCAGCCCCAGCATTTT. Protein: CASSLGRQGTQPQHF.

The chain employs TRBV20-1 and TRBJ1-2, with D hard to call. V was clipped by 2 bases and J by 0 bases, with 4 bases between them. The CDR3 spans 12 residues. Germline lookup yields CDR1 DFQATT and CDR2 SNEGSKA (reference sequence). CDR3 protein: CSARIANYGYTF. The CDR3, as DNA: TGCAGTGCTAGAATAGCTAACTATGGCTACACCTTC.

The V call is TRBV24-1, the J call TRBJ2-1, with TRBD2 matching over 8 bases. Trimming cost V 2 bases and J 10 bases; bases outside gene matches: 9. CDR3 length equals 15 residues. CDR1 and CDR2 (germline): KGHDR, SFDVKD. The chain's CDR3 is CATSDSRTSSDEQFF. For the CDR3, the DNA is TGTGCCACCAGTGATTCGAGGACTAGCTCCGACGAGCAGTTCTTC.

This clonotype was found a few times. The chain is built from TRBV6-5 and TRBJ2-7, with D possibly TRBD2 on 5 matching bases. The germline CDR1 and CDR2 sequences are MNHEY and SVGAGI. The CDR3 contains 14 residues. The ends were cut back, 4 bases at V and 0 bases at J, with 10 bases in the middle. This CDR3 reads CASSSDWGSYEQYF. The CDR3, as DNA: TGTGCCAGCAGTTCGGACTGGGGCTCCTACGAGCAGTACTTC.

This clonotype was recorded a few times. The V gene is TRBV27, the J gene TRBJ1-2; possible D gene TRBD1, 5 bases. Germline CDR1 and CDR2: MNHEY and SMNVEV (reference sequence). Between the trimmed V and J ends, which lost 5 bases and 4 bases, there was a span of 14 bases. The CDR3 contains 14 residues. As DNA, the CDR3 is TGTGCCAGCAGTCCCCCCGGGACGGGCTATGGCTACACCTTC. Translating gives CASSPPGTGYGYTF.

This sequence joins TRBV24-1 and TRBJ2-3, with 9 nucleotides matching TRBD2. This CDR3 has 14 amino acids. The V gene end was trimmed by 9 bases and the J gene end by 7 bases; junction bases not matched to a gene: 10. The germline V gene has CDR1 KGHDR and CDR2 SFDVKD. The CDR3 is CATGKTSGPHTQYF. Here the CDR3 DNA reads TGTGCCACCGGTAAGACTAGCGGCCCTCATACGCAGTATTTT.

The V and J genes are TRBV2 and TRBJ2-5; tentatively, D is TRBD1 (5 bases). This CDR3 is 12 amino acids long. V gave up 7 bases and J gave up 5 bases, with 11 bases separating them. Germline assignment: CDR1 SNHLY and CDR2 FYNNEI. The chain's CDR3 is CASMGPWETQYF. The CDR3 DNA sequence: TGTGCCAGCATGGGGCCTTGGGAGACCCAGTACTTC.

This clonotype was counted once. The genes are TRBV7-8 and TRBJ2-7; D is perhaps TRBD1 (6 bases). V lost 1 base to trimming and J lost 7 bases, with 11 bases between them. Germline V CDR1 and CDR2: SGHVS, FQNEAQ. CDR3 length equals 13 residues. The CDR3 loop is CASSLGSTGEQYF. CDR3 sequence (DNA): TGTGCCAGCAGCTTAGGCTCAACAGGGGAGCAGTACTTC.

This clonotype has only a few counts. CDR3 DNA sequence: TGTGCCAGCAGCTCCCGCCCCAGGGGGCCCTTGACAGATACGCAGTATTTT. Its translation is CASSSRPRGPLTDTQYF. The rearrangement joins TRBV7-2 to TRBJ2-3; 8 bases fit TRBD1. Per the germline V gene, CDR1 is SGHTA and CDR2 is FQGNSA. The CDR3 is 17 amino acids. The ends lost 4 bases at V and 3 bases at J; junction bases unmatched: 12.

The chain has TRBV5-1 and TRBJ2-1; D gene unclear. The germline CDR1 and CDR2 sequences are SGHRS and YFSETQ. Trimming stripped 0 bases from V and 2 bases from J, with 9 bases between. The CDR3 is made up of 15 amino acids. CDR3 protein: CASSLVEGTYNEQFF. For the CDR3, the DNA is TGCGCCAGCAGCTTGGTGGAAGGAACCTACAATGAGCAGTTCTTC.

V gene TRBV11-3 combines with J gene TRBJ1-6, with 9 bases identical to TRBD1. The CDR3 contains 14 residues. The J segment lost 7 bases and the V segment lost 5 bases, leaving 3 bases of the junction unmatched. The germline V gene encodes CDR1 SGHNT and CDR2 YENEEA. In DNA, the CDR3 is TGTGCCAGCAGCCCGGGGACAGGGAATTCACCCCTCCACTTT. It encodes CASSPGTGNSPLHF.

The V and J genes are TRBV6-1 and TRBJ1-1; D is unresolved. Germline loops: CDR1 MNHNS, CDR2 SASEGT. Trimming took off 7 bases at V and 1 base at J, with 16 bases between the two ends. The CDR3 totals 15 residues. CDR3 region: CASIGRREGNTEAFF. The CDR3 DNA sequence: TGTGCCAGCATAGGTCGACGGGAAGGGAACACTGAAGCTTTCTTT.

The chain carries TRBV6-5 and TRBJ2-5; D unresolved. V shed 4 bases and J shed 4 bases, with 10 bases lying between them. This CDR3 is 13 amino acids long. Germline V gene data show CDR1 as MNHEY and CDR2 as SVGAGI. DNA of the CDR3: TGTGCCAGCAGTTCACCCCGGAGAGAGACCCAGTACTTC. Amino acids: CASSSPRRETQYF.

This clonotype appeared a few times. This chain joins TRBV6-1 and TRBJ1-1; 7 bases fit TRBD1. In germline, CDR1 is MNHNS, CDR2 SASEGT. The CDR3 has 15 amino acids. Trimming at V came to 1 base and at J to 4 bases, leaving 6 bases not matched to a gene. CDR3 protein: CASSEVAGGSTEAFF. The CDR3 DNA reads TGTGCCAGCAGTGAAGTGGCAGGGGGGAGCACTGAAGCTTTCTTT.

The chain carries TRBV18 and TRBJ1-2; D not resolved. V lost 2 bases to trimming and J lost 12 bases, with 1 base between them. Germline V gene sequence: CDR1 KGHSH, CDR2 LQKENI. The CDR3 covers 8 residues. The CDR3 sequence: CASSPNTF. The CDR3 DNA follows: TGTGCCAGCTCACCAAACACCTTC.

In its sample, this clonotype was seen a few times. The chain uses TRBV2 and TRBJ1-2; TRBD1 matches 7 bases. The germline V gene encodes CDR1 SNHLY and CDR2 FYNNEI. This CDR3 is 18 amino acids long. V gave up 0 bases and J gave up 2 bases; unmatched junction bases: 12. In nucleotides, the CDR3 is TGTGCCAGCAGTGAAGCGAGACAGGGCCGGAGAGTAAACTATGGCTACACCTTC. Residues: CASSEARQGRRVNYGYTF.

The J gene is TRBJ1-1, the V gene TRBV5-4; 8 nucleotides line up with TRBD1. Trimming took 4 bases from V and 3 from J; bases not matched to a gene: 8. This CDR3 has 15 residues. Germline CDR1 is SGHNT and CDR2 is YYREEE (reference sequence). CDR3 amino acids: CASSRGGQADTEAFF. The CDR3 DNA sequence: TGTGCCAGCAGCCGGGGGGGACAGGCGGACACTGAAGCTTTCTTT.

The gene calls are TRBV6-2 or TRBV6-3 and TRBJ2-6; D may be TRBD2 (6 bases). Deletions cut 8 bases from V and 3 bases from J, with 17 bases between. The CDR3 sequence is 16 residues long. Germline CDR1 reads MNHEY; CDR2 reads SVGEGT. CDR3 bases: TGTGCCAGCGGAGGGTGGGGTTCTTTTGGGGCCAACGTCCTGACTTTC. It codes for CASGGWGSFGANVLTF.

The chain combines TRBV11-2 with TRBJ1-1; tentatively, D is TRBD1 (5 bases). The germline V gene encodes CDR1 SGHAT and CDR2 FQNNGV. The V end lost 2 bases, the J end lost 4 bases, and 11 bases lay between the germline ends. The CDR3 sequence is 14 residues long. The chain's CDR3 is CASSLFMRGTEAFF. As DNA, the CDR3 is TGTGCCAGCAGCTTATTTATGAGGGGCACTGAAGCTTTCTTT.